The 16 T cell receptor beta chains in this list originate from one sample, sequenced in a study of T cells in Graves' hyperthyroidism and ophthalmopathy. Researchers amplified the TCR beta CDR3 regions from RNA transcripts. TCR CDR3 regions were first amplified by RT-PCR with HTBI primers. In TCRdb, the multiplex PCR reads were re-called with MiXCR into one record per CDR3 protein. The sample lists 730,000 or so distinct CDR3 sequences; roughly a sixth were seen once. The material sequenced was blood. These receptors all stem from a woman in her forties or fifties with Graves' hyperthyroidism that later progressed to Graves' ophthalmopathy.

The DNA for the CDR3 is TGTGCCAGCAGTTTATCCGGAAAATACGAGCAGTACTTC. It yields the protein CASSLSGKYEQYF. The V and J genes are TRBV28 and TRBJ2-7; D ambiguous. Trimming cost V 1 base and J 4 bases, with 8 bases left between them. Germline CDR1 and CDR2: MDHEN and SYDVKM. The CDR3 has 13 residues. The whole variable domain, remainder taken from reference TRBV28 and TRBJ2-7, is DVKVTQSSRYLVKRTGEKVFLECVQDMDHENMFWYRQDPGLGLRLIYFSYDVKMKEKGDIPEGYSVSREKKERFSLILESASTNQTSMYLCASSLSGKYEQYFGPGTRLTVT.

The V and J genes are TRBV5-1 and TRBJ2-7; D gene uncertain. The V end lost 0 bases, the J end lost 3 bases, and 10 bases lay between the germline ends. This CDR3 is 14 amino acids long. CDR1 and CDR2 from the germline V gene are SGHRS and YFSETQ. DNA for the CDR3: TGCGCCAGCAGCTTGGCCGGCAGATTCTACGAGCAGTACTTC. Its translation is CASSLAGRFYEQYF.

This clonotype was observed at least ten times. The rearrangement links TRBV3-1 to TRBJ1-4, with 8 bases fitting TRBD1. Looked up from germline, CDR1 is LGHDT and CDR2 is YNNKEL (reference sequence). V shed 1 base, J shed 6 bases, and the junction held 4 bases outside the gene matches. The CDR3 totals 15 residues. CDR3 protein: CASSQAGQGYEKLFF. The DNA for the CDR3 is TGTGCCAGCAGCCAAGCAGGACAGGGTTATGAAAAACTGTTTTTT.

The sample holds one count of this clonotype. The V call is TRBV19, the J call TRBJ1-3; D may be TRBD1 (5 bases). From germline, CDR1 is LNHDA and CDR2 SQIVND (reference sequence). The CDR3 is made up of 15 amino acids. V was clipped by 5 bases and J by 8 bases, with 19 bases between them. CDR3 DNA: TGTGCCAGTAGTCGACTTCGGGGCATGGGAGACACCATATATTTT. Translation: CASSRLRGMGDTIYF.

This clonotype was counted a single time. The CDR3 sequence: CASSLFGTRVSETQYF. CDR3 nucleotide sequence: TGTGCCAGCAGTTTGTTCGGGACTAGGGTTTCAGAGACCCAGTACTTC. The V call is TRBV28, the J call TRBJ2-5; 8 nucleotides match TRBD2. The CDR3 has 16 amino acids. Per germline, CDR1 MDHEN and CDR2 SYDVKM. With 3 bases clipped from V and 4 bases from J, the junction kept 10 bases outside the gene matches. Combining the CDR3 with reference TRBV28 and TRBJ2-5 gives the whole variable domain DVKVTQSSRYLVKRTGEKVFLECVQDMDHENMFWYRQDPGLGLRLIYFSYDVKMKEKGDIPEGYSVSREKKERFSLILESASTNQTSMYLCASSLFGTRVSETQYFGPGTRLLVL.

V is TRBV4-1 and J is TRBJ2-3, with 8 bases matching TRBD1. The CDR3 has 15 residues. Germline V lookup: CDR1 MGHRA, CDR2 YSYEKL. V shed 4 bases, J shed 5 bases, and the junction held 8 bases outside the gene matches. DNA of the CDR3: TGCGCCAGCAGCCCTCCGGCAGGGGGCGGAGATACGCAGTATTTT. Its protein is CASSPPAGGGDTQYF.

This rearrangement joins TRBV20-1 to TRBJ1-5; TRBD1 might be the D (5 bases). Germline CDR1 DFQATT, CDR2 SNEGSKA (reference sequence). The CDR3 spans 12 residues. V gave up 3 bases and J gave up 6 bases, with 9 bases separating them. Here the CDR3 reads CSASDGAQPQHF. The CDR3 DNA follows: TGCAGTGCTAGTGACGGGGCTCAGCCCCAGCATTTT.

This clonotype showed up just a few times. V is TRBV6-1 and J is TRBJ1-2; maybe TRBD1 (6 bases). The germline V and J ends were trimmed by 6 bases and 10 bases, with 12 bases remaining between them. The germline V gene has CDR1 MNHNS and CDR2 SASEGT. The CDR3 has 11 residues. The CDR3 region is CASRINRDYTF. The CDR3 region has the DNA TGTGCCAGCAGGATAAACAGGGACTACACCTTC.

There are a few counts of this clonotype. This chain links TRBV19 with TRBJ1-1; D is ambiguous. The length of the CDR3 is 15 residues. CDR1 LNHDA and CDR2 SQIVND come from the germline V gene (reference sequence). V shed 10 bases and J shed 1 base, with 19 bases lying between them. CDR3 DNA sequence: TGTGCCACTAGGGTCGTGGAGCAGCAGAACACTGAAGCTTTCTTT. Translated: CATRVVEQQNTEAFF.

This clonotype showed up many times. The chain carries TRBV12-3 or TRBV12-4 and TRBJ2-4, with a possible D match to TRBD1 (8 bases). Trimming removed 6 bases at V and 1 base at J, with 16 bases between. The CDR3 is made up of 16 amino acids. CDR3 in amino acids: CASRDTGGEAKNIQYF. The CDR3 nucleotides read TGTGCCAGCAGGGACACAGGGGGGGAGGCCAAAAACATTCAGTACTTC.

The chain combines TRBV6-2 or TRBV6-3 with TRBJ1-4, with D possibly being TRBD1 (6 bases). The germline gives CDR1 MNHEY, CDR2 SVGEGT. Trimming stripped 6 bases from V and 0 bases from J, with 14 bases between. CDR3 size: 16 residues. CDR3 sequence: CASRNRAGATNEKLFF. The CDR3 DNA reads TGTGCCAGCAGGAACAGGGCCGGGGCAACTAATGAAAAACTGTTTTTT.

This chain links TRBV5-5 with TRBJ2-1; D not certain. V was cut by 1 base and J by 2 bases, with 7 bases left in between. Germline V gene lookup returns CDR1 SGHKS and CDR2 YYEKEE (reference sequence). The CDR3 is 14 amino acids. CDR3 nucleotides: TGTGCCAGCAGCTTGATTTCCGCCTACAATGAGCAGTTCTTC. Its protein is CASSLISAYNEQFF.

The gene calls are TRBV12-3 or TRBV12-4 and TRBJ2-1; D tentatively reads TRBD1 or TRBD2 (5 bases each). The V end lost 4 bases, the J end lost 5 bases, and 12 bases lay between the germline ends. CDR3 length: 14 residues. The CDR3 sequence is CASSYHGANNEQFF. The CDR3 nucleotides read TGTGCCAGCAGTTACCACGGGGCTAACAATGAGCAGTTCTTC.

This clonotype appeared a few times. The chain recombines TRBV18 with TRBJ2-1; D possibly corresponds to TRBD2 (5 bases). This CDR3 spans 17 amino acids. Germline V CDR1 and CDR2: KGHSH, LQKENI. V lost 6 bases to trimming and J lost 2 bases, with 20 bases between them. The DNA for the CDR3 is TGTGCCAGCTCGCCTAACGATCGAGCTAGCCCCTACAATGAGCAGTTCTTC. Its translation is CASSPNDRASPYNEQFF. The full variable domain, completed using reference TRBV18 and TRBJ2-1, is NAGVMQNPRHLVRRRGQEARLRCSPMKGHSHVYWYRQLPEEGLKFMVYLQKENIIDESGMPKERFSAEFPKEGPSILRIQQVVRGDSAAYFCASSPNDRASPYNEQFFGPGTRLTVL.

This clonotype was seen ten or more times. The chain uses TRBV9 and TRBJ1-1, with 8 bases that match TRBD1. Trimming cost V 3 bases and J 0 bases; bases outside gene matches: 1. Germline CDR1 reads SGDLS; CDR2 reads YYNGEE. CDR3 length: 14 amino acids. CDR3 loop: CASSGQGLNTEAFF. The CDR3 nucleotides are TGTGCCAGCAGCGGACAGGGGTTGAACACTGAAGCTTTCTTT.

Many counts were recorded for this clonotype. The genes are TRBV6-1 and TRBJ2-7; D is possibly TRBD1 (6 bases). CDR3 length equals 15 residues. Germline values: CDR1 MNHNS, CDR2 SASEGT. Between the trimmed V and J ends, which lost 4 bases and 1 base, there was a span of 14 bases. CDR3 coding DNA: TGTGCCAGCAGTGCCGGACAGTCCCCATCCTACGAGCAGTACTTC. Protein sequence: CASSAGQSPSYEQYF.